The 27 T cell receptor beta chains listed next were all sequenced from one sample in a study of blood T cell repertoires in COVID-19. Only in-frame clones appear in the TCRdb table, and some are missing; sequencing was by immunoSEQ multiplex PCR. The sample has around 180,000 clones, more than 80% seen once. Sample: peripheral blood. The receptors derive from a woman of 80 years or more with COVID-19, enrolled during active disease.

The chain combines TRBV7-2 with TRBJ2-3; D remains ambiguous. The germline CDR1 and CDR2 sequences are SGHTA and FQGNSA. V was cut by 1 base and J by 6 bases, with 14 bases left in between. CDR3 size: 15 residues. In DNA form, the CDR3 reads TGTGCCAGCAGCTTAGGGCCCGGGTTTCCTGATACGCAGTATTTT. This sequence encodes CASSLGPGFPDTQYF.

V usage is TRBV5-1 and J usage is TRBJ2-2, with a possible D match to TRBD1 (5 bases). The ends were cut back, 0 bases at V and 1 base at J, with 10 bases in the middle. CDR1 and CDR2 (germline): SGHRS, YFSETQ. The CDR3 has 16 residues. The CDR3 reads CASSLALGENTGELFF. The CDR3 region has the DNA TGCGCCAGCAGCTTGGCCTTAGGGGAGAACACCGGGGAGCTGTTTTTT.

The V call is TRBV21-1, the J call TRBJ1-3; the table's D call, TRBD1, has no DNA check behind it. TRBV21-1 is marked as a pseudogene. CDR3 length: 16 residues. Here the CDR3 reads CASSKGQQGVRDTIYF. CDR3 bases: TGTGCCAGCAGCAAAGGGCAACAGGGAGTTAGGGACACCATATATTTT.

The CDR3 loop is CASSFLRDRAYYGYTF. The DNA of the CDR3 is TGTGCCAGCAGTTTCCTCCGGGACAGGGCCTACTATGGCTACACCTTC. The chain uses TRBV6-2 or TRBV6-3 and TRBJ1-2; 9 bases match TRBD1. Germline assignment: CDR1 MNHEY and CDR2 SVGEGT. V lost 4 bases to trimming and J lost 3 bases; unmatched junction nucleotides: 9. The CDR3 sequence is 16 residues long.

The gene calls are TRBV19 and TRBJ2-3; the D gene is possibly TRBD2 (6 bases). V gave up 1 base and J gave up 0 bases, with 11 bases separating them. Germline V CDR1 and CDR2: LNHDA, SQIVND (reference sequence). This CDR3 comprises 16 residues. Here the CDR3 reads CASSIGLATSTDTQYF. In DNA, the CDR3 is TGTGCCAGTAGTATAGGCCTAGCGACTAGCACAGATACGCAGTATTTT.

CDR3 in DNA: TGTGCCAGCAGCTTGATTGGGGGGGATTCACCCCTCCACTTT. It specifies CASSLIGGDSPLHF. The V and J genes are TRBV5-5 and TRBJ1-6, with a tentative D call TRBD1 (5 bases). The CDR3 consists of 14 residues. Trimming stripped 1 base from V and 8 bases from J, with 10 bases between. From germline, CDR1 is SGHKS and CDR2 YYEKEE (reference sequence).

This clone was observed a few times. This chain links TRBV6-2 or TRBV6-3 with TRBJ2-3; D not certain. The CDR3 has 14 residues. Deletions cut 6 bases from V and 2 bases from J, with 12 bases between. Germline V gene data show CDR1 as MNHEY and CDR2 as SVGEGT. In DNA form, the CDR3 reads TGTGCCAGCAGCCGCAGGTGGAACACAGATACGCAGTATTTT. Its translation is CASSRRWNTDTQYF.

This rearrangement joins TRBV30 to TRBJ1-1, with 9 bases that match TRBD1. Germline lookup yields CDR1 GTSNPN and CDR2 SVGIG (reference sequence). Trimming cost V 3 bases and J 4 bases; bases outside gene matches: 3. CDR3 length equals 13 residues. CDR3 loop: CAWRDRGSTEAFF. The CDR3 bases are TGTGCCTGGAGAGACAGGGGGTCCACTGAAGCTTTCTTT.

The sample holds a few counts of this clone. CDR3 loop: CASSVTGNSGNTIYF. CDR3 in DNA: TGTGCCAGCAGCGTAACCGGGAACTCTGGAAACACCATATATTTT. The rearrangement joins TRBV9 to TRBJ1-3; D gene unclear. Deletions cut 1 base from V and 0 bases from J, with 8 bases between. This CDR3 region has 15 residues. Germline V lookup: CDR1 SGDLS, CDR2 YYNGEE.

The V call is TRBV29-1, the J call TRBJ2-3, with a tentative D call TRBD2 (6 bases). Germline V gene data show CDR1 as SQVTM and CDR2 as ANQGSEA. This CDR3 region has 15 residues. V was shortened by 8 bases and J by 3 bases, with 21 bases between the two germline ends. The CDR3 bases are TGCAGCTCATCTCAATCGGGAGTCACTACAGATACGCAGTATTTT. It encodes CSSSQSGVTTDTQYF.

This sequence joins TRBV4-2 and TRBJ1-6; 9 bases map to TRBD1. Germline V gene lookup returns CDR1 LGHNA and CDR2 YNFKEQ. The CDR3 is 15 residues long. V lost 3 bases and J lost 8; bases outside the gene matches: 5. For the CDR3, the DNA is TGTGCCAGCAGCCAGAGGGACAGGGACGATTCACCCCTCCACTTT. It specifies CASSQRDRDDSPLHF.

The genes are TRBV14 and TRBJ2-5; 12 bases fit TRBD2. CDR1 is SGHDN, CDR2 FVKESK, per germline. The CDR3 is made up of 16 amino acids. The J segment lost 4 bases and the V segment lost 4 bases, leaving 7 bases of the junction unmatched. The CDR3 sequence is CASSLPETSGRETQYF. The CDR3 DNA reads TGTGCCAGCAGCCTACCCGAGACTAGCGGGAGAGAGACCCAGTACTTC.

The rearrangement uses TRBV5-1 and TRBJ2-2, with a possible D match to TRBD1 (6 bases). Per the germline V gene, CDR1 is SGHRS and CDR2 is YFSETQ. CDR3 length equals 14 residues. Deletions cut 2 bases from V and 7 bases from J, with 12 bases between. CDR3 amino acids: CASSLQGIGGELFF. The CDR3 DNA follows: TGCGCCAGCAGCTTACAGGGTATCGGCGGGGAGCTGTTTTTT.

This chain connects TRBV4-1 to TRBJ1-6, with D possibly TRBD1 on 6 matching bases. The CDR3 covers 15 residues. The germline gives CDR1 MGHRA, CDR2 YSYEKL. The V and J ends lost 1 base and 7 bases respectively, with 11 bases between them. CDR3: CASSQATGLNSPLHF. The CDR3 DNA follows: TGCGCCAGCAGCCAAGCAACAGGGTTGAATTCACCCCTCCACTTT.

The chain recombines TRBV5-4 with TRBJ2-7; 10 nucleotides align to TRBD1. CDR1 and CDR2 (germline): SGHNT, YYREEE (reference sequence). V lost 0 bases to trimming and J lost 6 bases; unmatched junction nucleotides: 6. CDR3 length: 15 amino acids. CDR3 residues: CASSLAGGTGAEQYF. The CDR3 DNA sequence: TGTGCCAGCAGCTTGGCGGGGGGGACAGGGGCCGAGCAGTACTTC.

The chain has TRBV2 and TRBJ1-5; TRBD1 agrees at 10 bases. The CDR3 loop spans 14 amino acids. With V trimmed by 6 bases and J by 7 bases, 6 bases remained unmatched. CDR1 is SNHLY and CDR2 is FYNNEI in the germline V gene. CDR3 DNA sequence: TGTGCCAGCAGCAGGGGACAGGGGAACCAGCCCCAGCATTTT. It is translated as CASSRGQGNQPQHF.

J is TRBJ2-1 and V is TRBV20-1, with 11 nucleotides matching TRBD2. Germline trimming cut 3 bases from V and 7 bases from J; bases unmatched to any gene: 2. CDR3 length: 13 amino acids. CDR1 DFQATT and CDR2 SNEGSKA come from the germline V gene (reference sequence). In DNA, the CDR3 is TGCAGTGCTAGTGCTAGCGGGAGGAATGAGCAGTTCTTC. Amino acid sequence: CSASASGRNEQFF.

The CDR3, as DNA: TGTGCCAGCAGTTTTCGAGGGCAATATGAGCAGTTCTTC. Translation gives CASSFRGQYEQFF. This chain links TRBV27 with TRBJ2-1, with D possibly TRBD2 on 5 matching bases. Germline V CDR1 and CDR2: MNHEY, SMNVEV (reference sequence). The CDR3 totals 13 residues. V lost 3 bases to trimming and J lost 8 bases, with 11 bases between them.

The chain has TRBV5-1 and TRBJ1-1, with D unclear. V was clipped by 0 bases and J by 8 bases, with 11 bases between them. Per germline, CDR1 SGHRS and CDR2 YFSETQ. The CDR3 has 13 amino acids. In DNA form, the CDR3 reads TGCGCCAGCAGCTTGGTTCCCGGGAGCGAAGCTTTCTTT. It translates to CASSLVPGSEAFF. The full variable domain, in which reference TRBV5-1 and TRBJ1-1 provide the parts outside the CDR3, is KAGVTQTPRYLIKTRGQQVTLSCSPISGHRSVSWYQQTPGQGLQFLFEYFSETQRNKGNFPGRFSGRQFSNSRSEMNVSTLELGDSALYLCASSLVPGSEAFFGQGTRLTVV.

In this sample, this clone turned up many times. The DNA for the CDR3 is TGTGCCAGCAGCTTCTCCGGGGCGGGGCCCTATAGCAATCAGCCCCAGCATTTT. The encoded protein is CASSFSGAGPYSNQPQHF. The genes are TRBV7-8 and TRBJ1-5; TRBD1 might be the D (5 bases). The CDR3 extends over 18 amino acids. With 3 bases removed from V and 0 bases from J, the gap between germline ends came to 18 bases. Germline V gene data show CDR1 as SGHVS and CDR2 as FQNEAQ.

V usage is TRBV5-8 and J usage is TRBJ2-7; 9 bases are a match to TRBD1. V gave up 3 bases and J gave up 2 bases; unmatched junction bases: 9. The CDR3 has 16 residues. Per germline, CDR1 SGHTS and CDR2 YDEGEE. The CDR3 DNA sequence: TGTGCCAGCAGCTCTGGAGTAGGACAGGGGACCTACGAGCAGTACTTC. Translation gives CASSSGVGQGTYEQYF.

This CDR3 is CSVVQGPTYEQYF. CDR3 sequence (DNA): TGCAGCGTTGTCCAGGGGCCGACCTACGAGCAGTACTTC. This rearrangement joins TRBV29-1 to TRBJ2-7; tentatively, D is TRBD1 (6 bases). V gave up 4 bases and J gave up 2 bases, with 12 bases separating them. Germline V gene data show CDR1 as SQVTM and CDR2 as ANQGSEA. This CDR3 is 13 amino acids long.

The chain carries TRBV27 and TRBJ2-7; 9 bases are a match to TRBD1. The germline gives CDR1 MNHEY, CDR2 SMNVEV (reference sequence). This CDR3 has 14 amino acids. Trimming cost V 4 bases and J 3 bases; bases outside gene matches: 4. The CDR3 spells CASSWTGAFYEQYF. The CDR3 DNA reads as TGTGCCAGCAGTTGGACAGGGGCTTTCTACGAGCAGTACTTC.

The chain uses TRBV28 and TRBJ2-5, with TRBD1 identical over 9 bases. CDR1 and CDR2 from the germline V gene are MDHEN and SYDVKM. V gave up 6 bases and J gave up 6 bases; unmatched junction bases: 14. CDR3 length equals 16 residues. CDR3 coding DNA: TGTGCCAGCAGCCCCAACAGGGGGCGCTCCCTAAAGACCCAGTACTTC. It yields the protein CASSPNRGRSLKTQYF.

This clone was detected once. The V gene is TRBV19, the J gene TRBJ2-1; 9 bases match TRBD2. This CDR3 region has 17 residues. From germline, CDR1 is LNHDA and CDR2 SQIVND (reference sequence). The junction had 10 bases not matched to a gene; V was cut back by 4 bases and J by 3 bases. The CDR3 nucleotides read TGTGCCAGTAGTACCAAAATAGCGGGGGTGAACTACAATGAGCAGTTCTTC. Translation: CASSTKIAGVNYNEQFF. The full variable domain, completed using reference TRBV19 and TRBJ2-1, is DGGITQSPKYLFRKEGQNVTLSCEQNLNHDAMYWYRQDPGQGLRLIYYSQIVNDFQKGDIAEGYSVSREKKESFPLTVTSAQKNPTAFYLCASSTKIAGVNYNEQFFGPGTRLTVL.

The V call is TRBV11-2, the J call TRBJ2-3; 12 nucleotides line up with TRBD2. V lost 0 bases and J lost 4; bases outside the gene matches: 8. The germline V gene encodes CDR1 SGHAT and CDR2 FQNNGV. The CDR3 has 18 amino acids. Here the CDR3 DNA reads TGTGCCAGCAGCTTAGATGCCCCGCTAGCGGGAGGGGCAGATACGCAGTATTTT. It specifies CASSLDAPLAGGADTQYF.

The rearrangement uses TRBV2 and TRBJ2-2; D possibly corresponds to TRBD1 (6 bases). This CDR3 comprises 15 residues. Germline values: CDR1 SNHLY, CDR2 FYNNEI. Trimming left V 3 bases short and J 3 bases short, with 11 bases between. The CDR3 loop reads CASSDRGVDTGELFF. In nucleotides, the CDR3 is TGTGCCAGCAGTGACAGGGGAGTGGACACCGGGGAGCTGTTTTTT.